Listed below are T cell receptor beta chains from one sample, sequenced in a study of cytomegalovirus exposure and HLA in healthy donors. Measured with immunoSEQ multiplex PCR; TCRdb has only the in-frame clones, and not every one. The sample lists approximately 160,000 clones, 65% to 85% occurring once. The sample taken for sequencing was PBMCs. The source is a woman in her forties or fifties in good health and CMV-seropositive. CDR3s include the opening cysteine and the closing phenylalanine or tryptophan.

V	J	CDR3
TRBV7-9	TRBJ1-1	CASSPFAFF
TRBV7-3	TRBJ2-1	CASSLSGSYNEQFF
TRBV7-9	TRBJ2-5	CASSFGLAGQETQYF
TRBV7-2	TRBJ1-2	CASSQDRDNYGYTF
TRBV19	TRBJ2-2	CASSTRQITGELFF
TRBV7-3	TRBJ2-1	CASSPLGGVWNEQFF
TRBV4-3	TRBJ1-2	CASSQGTGGGRYTF
TRBV14	TRBJ2-1	CASSRGTGALNEQFF
TRBV5-1	TRBJ1-2	CASSHRTGDGYTF
TRBV7-9	TRBJ1-3	CSSSVGGGIAGNTIYF
TRBV7-3	TRBJ2-3	CASSRDSPDTQYF
TRBV5-1	TRBJ2-7	CASSSSGTGSEEQYF
TRBV30	TRBJ1-1	CAWMGAGTEAFF
TRBV7-2	TRBJ2-1	CASSFDSRIDEQFF
TRBV5-6	TRBJ2-6	CASSLPVLSSGANVLTF
TRBV2	TRBJ2-3	CASRNIPSTDTQYF
TRBV5-6	TRBJ2-5	CASSPEDRETQYF
TRBV11-3	TRBJ2-1	CASSLSTHNEQFF
TRBV19	TRBJ2-6	CASSLGLSSGANVLTF
TRBV19	TRBJ1-2	CASAPDGANYGYTF
TRBV5-1	-	CASSLRDRSSSYEQYF
TRBV4-3	TRBJ2-7	CASSHDNRGNRNYEQYF
TRBV4-1	TRBJ1-3	CASSQAQKSQGARDTIYF
TRBV7-2	TRBJ2-1	CASSLDGLAGYNEQFF
TRBV6-6	TRBJ2-3	CASSSHDRLSTDTQYF
TRBV18	TRBJ1-5	CASSPSEQNQPQHF
TRBV9	TRBJ2-1	CASSRGQSSSYNEQFF